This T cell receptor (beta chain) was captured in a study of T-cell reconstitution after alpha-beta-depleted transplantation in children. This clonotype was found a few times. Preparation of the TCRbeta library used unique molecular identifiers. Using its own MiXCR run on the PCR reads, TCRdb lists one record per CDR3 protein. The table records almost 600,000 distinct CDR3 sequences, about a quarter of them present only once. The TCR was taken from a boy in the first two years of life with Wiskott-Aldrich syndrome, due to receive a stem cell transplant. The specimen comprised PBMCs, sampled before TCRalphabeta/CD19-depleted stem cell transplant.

The CDR3 loop reads CASAGLAGDNEQFF. For the CDR3, the DNA is TGTGCCAGCGCGGGACTAGCGGGAGACAATGAGCAGTTCTTC. V usage is TRBV6-1 and J usage is TRBJ2-1, with 14 nucleotides matching TRBD2. Losses at the gene ends were 8 bases for V and 5 bases for J; bases not matched to a gene: 2. In germline, CDR1 is MNHNS, CDR2 SASEGT. The CDR3 loop spans 14 amino acids.